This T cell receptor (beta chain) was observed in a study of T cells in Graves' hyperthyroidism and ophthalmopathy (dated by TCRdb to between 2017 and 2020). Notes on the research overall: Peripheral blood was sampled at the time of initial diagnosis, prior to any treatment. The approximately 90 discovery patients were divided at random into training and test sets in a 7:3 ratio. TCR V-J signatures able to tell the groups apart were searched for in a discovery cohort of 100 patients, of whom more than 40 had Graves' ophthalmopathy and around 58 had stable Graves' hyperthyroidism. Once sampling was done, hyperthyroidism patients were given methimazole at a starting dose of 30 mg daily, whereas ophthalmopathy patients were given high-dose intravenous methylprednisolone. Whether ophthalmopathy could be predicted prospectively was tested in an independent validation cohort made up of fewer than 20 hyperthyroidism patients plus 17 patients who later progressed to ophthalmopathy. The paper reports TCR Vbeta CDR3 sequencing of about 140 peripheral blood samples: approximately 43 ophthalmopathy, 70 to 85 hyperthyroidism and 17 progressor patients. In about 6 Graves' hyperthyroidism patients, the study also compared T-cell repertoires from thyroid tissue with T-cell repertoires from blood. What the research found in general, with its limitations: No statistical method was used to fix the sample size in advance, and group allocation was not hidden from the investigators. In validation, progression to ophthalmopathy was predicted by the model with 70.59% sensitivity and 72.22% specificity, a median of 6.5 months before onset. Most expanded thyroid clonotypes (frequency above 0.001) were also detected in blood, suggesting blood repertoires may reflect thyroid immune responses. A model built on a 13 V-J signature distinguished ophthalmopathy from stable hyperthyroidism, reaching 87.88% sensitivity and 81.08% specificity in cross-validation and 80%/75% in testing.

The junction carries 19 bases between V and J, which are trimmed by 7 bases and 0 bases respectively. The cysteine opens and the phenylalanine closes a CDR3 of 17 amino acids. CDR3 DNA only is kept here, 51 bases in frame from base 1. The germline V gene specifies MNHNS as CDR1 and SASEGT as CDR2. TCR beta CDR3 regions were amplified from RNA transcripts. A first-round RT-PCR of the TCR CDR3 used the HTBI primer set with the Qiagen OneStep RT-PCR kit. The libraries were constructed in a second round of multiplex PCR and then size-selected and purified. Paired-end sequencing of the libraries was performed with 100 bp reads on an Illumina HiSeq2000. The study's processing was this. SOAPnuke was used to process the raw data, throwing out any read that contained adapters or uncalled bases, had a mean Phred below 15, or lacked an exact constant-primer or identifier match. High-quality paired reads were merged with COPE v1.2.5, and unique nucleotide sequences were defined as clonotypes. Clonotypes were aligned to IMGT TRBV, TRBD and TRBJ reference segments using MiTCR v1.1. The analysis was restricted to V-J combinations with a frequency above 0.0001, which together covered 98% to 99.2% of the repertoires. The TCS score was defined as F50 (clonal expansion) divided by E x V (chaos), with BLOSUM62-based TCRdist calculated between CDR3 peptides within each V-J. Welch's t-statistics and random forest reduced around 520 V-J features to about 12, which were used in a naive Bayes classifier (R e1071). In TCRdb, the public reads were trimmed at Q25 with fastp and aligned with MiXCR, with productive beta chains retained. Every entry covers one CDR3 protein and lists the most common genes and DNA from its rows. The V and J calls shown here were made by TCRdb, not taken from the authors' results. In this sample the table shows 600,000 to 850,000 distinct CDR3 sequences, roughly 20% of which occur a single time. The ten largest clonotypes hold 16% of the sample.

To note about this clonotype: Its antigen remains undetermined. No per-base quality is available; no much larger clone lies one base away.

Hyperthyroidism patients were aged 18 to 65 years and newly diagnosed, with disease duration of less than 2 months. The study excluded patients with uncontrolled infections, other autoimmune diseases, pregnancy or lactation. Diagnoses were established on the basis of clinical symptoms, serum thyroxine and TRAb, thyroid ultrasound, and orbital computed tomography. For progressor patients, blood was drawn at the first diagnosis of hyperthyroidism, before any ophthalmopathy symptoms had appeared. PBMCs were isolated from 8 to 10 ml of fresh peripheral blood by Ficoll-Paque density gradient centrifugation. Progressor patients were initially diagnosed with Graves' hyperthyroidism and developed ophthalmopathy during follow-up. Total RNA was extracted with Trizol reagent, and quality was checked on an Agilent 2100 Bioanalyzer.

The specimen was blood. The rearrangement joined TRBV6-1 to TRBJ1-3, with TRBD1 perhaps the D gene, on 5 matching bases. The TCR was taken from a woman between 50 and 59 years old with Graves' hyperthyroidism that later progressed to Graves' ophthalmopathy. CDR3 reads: CASTTGGLGVSGNTIYF. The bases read TGTGCCAGCACCACAGGCGGGTTGGGAGTCTCTGGAAACACCATATATTTT.